This is a list of T cell receptor beta chains from one sample in a study of cytomegalovirus exposure and HLA in healthy donors. The assay was immunoSEQ multiplex PCR, and TCRdb's table has in-frame clones only and misses some. The table lists more than 140,000 clones, approximately 80% of them singletons. Source material: PBMCs. Every receptor here comes from a man aged 25 to 45 in good health and CMV-seropositive. Both conserved end residues are part of each CDR3.

v_call	cdr3_aa
TRBV28	CASSSLDTNTEAFF
TRBV21-1	CASSPPPGDDQPQHF
TRBV15	CATSREGRVDSEQYF
TRBV19	CASSERSNTEAFF
TRBV7-2	CASSLQQGQSNQPQHF
TRBV27	CASRGVSSGRAYNEQFF
TRBV7-2	CASSFPRGYGYTF
TRBV4-1	CASSQDPGEQYF
TRBV7-9	CASSRGVLVRGNTIYF
TRBV6-5	CATGVTEAFF
TRBV4-1	CASSQGRETPLHF
TRBV19	CASSRTGARTEAFF
TRBV30	CAWSVHTSVPYEQYF
TRBV29-1	CSVDDRNYGYTF
TRBV6-5	CASSYSGQNTGELFF
TRBV7-2	CASSVDRVRRSNEKLFF
TRBV15	CATSRGGSDEQFF
TRBV11-2	CASSLLGGSTDTQYF
TRBV2	CASMRSSGSPGELFF
TRBV28	CAITGSRFEQYF
TRBV5-1	CASSWGLAGGQSGANGLTF
TRBV7-8	CASSLGWDRIDEQYF
TRBV6-5	CASSSRSMSSYNEQFF
TRBV7-9	CASSRVTGVTSGRTDTQYF
TRBV4-1	CASSQEPGLNTEAFF
TRBV5-1	CASSMLAGGGGDTQYF
TRBV2	CASSDGTGRHQPQHF
TRBV10-2	CASSGPGVSYEQYF
TRBV6-4	CASSDSGGSDTQYF
TRBV28	CASSRLASSYEQYF
TRBV21-1	CASSIHLQGAVSNQPQHF
TRBV9	CASSANRGGNTIYF
TRBV27	CASSTNRGSQPQHF
TRBV29-1	CSVELAGASNTGELFF
TRBV6-1	CASIGLRGFREKLFF
TRBV30	CAWSLYRPLSGNTIYF
TRBV18	CASSPTSAGSGETQYF
TRBV27	CASGSGLDYEQYF
TRBV7-2	CASSLRSRGQETQYF
TRBV6-6	CASSGRVGNEQYF
TRBV11-2	CASTKQGPNTGELFF